This passage covers 31 T cell receptor beta chains from one sample sequenced in a study of blood T cell repertoires in COVID-19. TCRdb's table, derived via immunoSEQ multiplex PCR, lists solely in-frame clones and lacks some. The sample records about 150,000 clones, roughly 90% being singletons. The specimen sequenced was peripheral blood. These receptors were taken from a man younger than 30 with COVID-19, enrolled during active disease.

This clone showed up just once. For the CDR3, the DNA is TGTGCCAGCAGCATACCTCTAGCGGGAGATACGCAGTATTTT. Amino acid sequence: CASSIPLAGDTQYF. This chain uses TRBV11-2 with TRBJ2-3; 8 bases agree with TRBD2. With V trimmed by 5 bases and J by 5 bases, 6 bases remained unmatched. This CDR3 comprises 14 residues. Per germline, CDR1 SGHAT and CDR2 FQNNGV.

The chain links TRBV6-9 to TRBJ1-6; D not resolved. This CDR3 has 15 amino acids. The germline V gene has CDR1 MNHGY and CDR2 SVAAGI. Trimming removed 2 bases at V and 9 bases at J, with 14 bases between. This CDR3 is CASSYPAQGSSPLHF. CDR3 in DNA: TGTGCCAGCAGTTATCCTGCACAAGGGAGTTCACCCCTCCACTTT.

The V call is TRBV5-8, the J call TRBJ2-7; D might be TRBD1 (5 bases). V lost 0 bases and J lost 1, with 11 bases in between. There are 15 residues in the CDR3. Germline CDR1 and CDR2: SGHTS and YDEGEE. In DNA, the CDR3 is TGTGCCAGCAGCTTGGGAACAGGTGGTTCCTACGAGCAGTACTTC. Translation gives CASSLGTGGSYEQYF.

The chain combines TRBV2 with TRBJ2-3; maybe TRBD1 (5 bases). This CDR3 contains 13 residues. Germline CDR1 is SNHLY and CDR2 is FYNNEI. V was cut by 7 bases and J by 7 bases, with 15 bases left in between. Here the CDR3 reads CASNQGLGNTQYF. The DNA for the CDR3 is TGTGCCAGCAATCAGGGTCTAGGGAATACGCAGTATTTT.

This clone was recorded a few times. The gene calls are TRBV2 and TRBJ2-7, with 8 bases identical to TRBD2. V lost 5 bases, J lost 4 bases, and 10 bases stayed unmatched. The CDR3 spans 15 residues. Looked up from germline, CDR1 is SNHLY and CDR2 is FYNNEI. The CDR3 DNA follows: TGTGCCAGCAGTTCCAGCGGGAGAGGGGGATACGAGCAGTACTTC. Protein: CASSSSGRGGYEQYF.

The rearrangement joins TRBV2 to TRBJ1-5; a possible D gene is TRBD1 (5 bases). CDR1 SNHLY and CDR2 FYNNEI come from the germline V gene. The V end was cut by 7 bases, the J end by 2 bases, with 9 bases between. CDR3 length equals 13 residues. CDR3 sequence reads: CASKAGRNQPQHF. The CDR3 DNA is TGTGCCAGCAAGGCAGGGCGCAATCAGCCCCAGCATTTT.

This clone has only one observation. As DNA, the CDR3 is TGTGCCAGCAGCTTAGCGTCTGTCACACCCCACGAGCAGTACTTC. It encodes CASSLASVTPHEQYF. The chain links TRBV7-2 to TRBJ2-7; unclear D gene. Looked up from germline, CDR1 is SGHTA and CDR2 is FQGNSA. V was shortened by 0 bases and J by 5 bases, with 14 bases between the two germline ends. The CDR3 covers 15 residues.

This chain uses TRBV4-3 with TRBJ2-1, with 11 positions matching TRBD2. The V segment lost 3 bases and the J segment 8 bases; nucleotides outside the gene matches: 12. Germline CDR1 is LGHNA and CDR2 is YSLEER. The CDR3 is made up of 17 amino acids. This CDR3 reads CASSQTALAGAAHEQFF. The DNA for the CDR3 is TGCGCCAGCAGCCAGACCGCACTAGCGGGAGCGGCCCATGAGCAGTTCTTC.

The chain has TRBV5-1 and TRBJ1-1, with TRBD1 matching 7 bases. The CDR3 is made up of 15 amino acids. V lost 0 bases to trimming and J lost 2 bases; unmatched junction nucleotides: 4. Germline CDR1 and CDR2: SGHRS and YFSETQ. The DNA of the CDR3 is TGCGCCAGCAGCTTGGGGGGACAGTCCAACACTGAAGCTTTCTTT. This gives the protein CASSLGGQSNTEAFF.

The chain has TRBV30 and TRBJ1-6; 8 nucleotides match TRBD1. CDR1 GTSNPN and CDR2 SVGIG come from the germline V gene (reference sequence). CDR3 length: 14 amino acids. The ends lost 1 base at V and 11 bases at J; junction bases unmatched: 7. CDR3 sequence reads: CAWSEGQGAPPLHF. CDR3 bases: TGTGCCTGGAGTGAGGGTCAGGGGGCCCCACCCCTCCACTTT.

The CDR3 nucleotides read TGTGCCAGCAGCCCCTACCCCGGGAGCCTCTACGAGCAGTACTTC. It yields the protein CASSPYPGSLYEQYF. The J gene is TRBJ2-7, the V gene TRBV6-2 or TRBV6-3, with D possibly being TRBD2 (6 bases). The V gene's germline CDR1 is MNHEY and CDR2 SVGEGT. The CDR3 runs 15 residues. V gave up 6 bases and J gave up 3 bases, with 18 bases separating them.

The V gene is TRBV7-6, the J gene TRBJ2-2; TRBD1 matches 9 bases. V trimming: 5 bases; J trimming: 7 bases; junction bases outside the gene matches: 11. The germline V gene encodes CDR1 SGHVS and CDR2 FNYEAQ. This CDR3 is built from 16 residues. Here the CDR3 reads CASSPWTGELSGELFF. The CDR3 DNA reads as TGTGCCAGCAGCCCTTGGACAGGGGAACTGAGCGGGGAGCTGTTTTTT. Full variable domain (missing parts from reference TRBV7-6 and TRBJ2-2): GAGVSQSPRYKVTKRGQDVALRCDPISGHVSLYWYRQALGQGPEFLTYFNYEAQQDKSGLPNDRFSAERPEGSISTLTIQRTEQRDSAMYRCASSPWTGELSGELFFGEGSRLTVL.

The J gene is TRBJ2-2, the V gene TRBV30; D might be TRBD2 (6 bases). The CDR3 length is 15 residues. The germline V gene encodes CDR1 GTSNPN and CDR2 SVGIG (reference sequence). The V end was cut by 1 base, the J end by 3 bases, with 12 bases between. CDR3: CAWSGRLEHTGELFF. The CDR3 nucleotides read TGTGCCTGGAGTGGCCGACTAGAGCACACCGGGGAGCTGTTTTTT.

This chain joins TRBV19 and TRBJ2-7; no definite D call. The CDR3 is 12 amino acids. The V end lost 9 bases, the J end lost 0 bases, and 9 bases lay between the germline ends. Germline V gene data show CDR1 as LNHDA and CDR2 as SQIVND (reference sequence). The DNA for the CDR3 is TGTGCCAGGACTCGCGGCTCCTACGAGCAGTACTTC. This codes for CARTRGSYEQYF.

The chain has TRBV9 and TRBJ2-2; 7 nucleotides line up with TRBD2. CDR3 length: 16 residues. The V and J ends lost 3 bases and 5 bases, in that order; junction bases with no gene match: 10. Germline V gene data show CDR1 as SGDLS and CDR2 as YYNGEE. Here the CDR3 reads CASSDSAGSSTGELFF. CDR3 bases: TGTGCCAGCAGCGACTCAGCGGGATCGTCGACCGGGGAGCTGTTTTTT.

The V call is TRBV5-1, the J call TRBJ2-1, with no clear D. This CDR3 comprises 12 residues. Germline assignment: CDR1 SGHRS and CDR2 YFSETQ. With 5 bases removed from V and 6 bases from J, the gap between germline ends came to 9 bases. The CDR3 spells CASRQDLNEQFF. In nucleotides, the CDR3 is TGCGCCAGCAGGCAGGATCTCAATGAGCAGTTCTTC.

Concerning this clone: The germline gene is not matched at one end of the junction; a read error may be the cause. V gene TRBV6-1 combines with J gene TRBJ1-2, with 7 bases that match TRBD1. Germline-derived CDR1 and CDR2 are MNHNS and SASEGT. This CDR3 is built from 13 residues. DNA of the CDR3: TGTGCCAGCAGTGACGACAATGCAGGGGGGTCGGCCTTC. This translates into CASSDDNAGGSAF.

The chain joins TRBV25-1 to TRBJ1-1, with D perhaps matching TRBD1 (6 bases). This CDR3 spans 12 amino acids. The germline V and J ends were trimmed by 8 bases and 4 bases, with 11 bases remaining between them. The germline CDR1 and CDR2 sequences are MGHDK and SYGVNS. The CDR3 protein is CASVQGGTEAFF. DNA of the CDR3: TGTGCCAGCGTACAAGGGGGCACTGAAGCTTTCTTT.

The V gene is TRBV21-1, the J gene TRBJ2-7; the D segment call TRBD1 is taken from the table without a DNA check. TRBV21-1 corresponds to a pseudogene. This CDR3 spans 14 amino acids. The CDR3 DNA sequence: TGTGCCAGATACAGAAAACTTCGTGCCTACGAGCAGTACTTC. This translates into CARYRKLRAYEQYF.

This chain connects TRBV3-1 (or the pseudogene TRBV3-2) to TRBJ1-5; D gene unclear. The CDR3 is 12 amino acids. With 1 base removed from V and 4 bases from J, the gap between germline ends came to 2 bases. Germline loops: CDR1 LGHDT, CDR2 YNNKEL (reference sequence). CDR3 protein: CASSQANQPQHF. CDR3 in DNA: TGTGCCAGCAGCCAAGCGAATCAGCCCCAGCATTTT.

The chain employs TRBV7-2 and TRBJ2-1, with D perhaps TRBD2 (5 bases). The CDR3 length is 18 residues. Germline V gene lookup returns CDR1 SGHTA and CDR2 FQGNSA. Trimming took 1 base from V and 0 from J, leaving 16 bases between them. The CDR3 loop is CASSLVGSGFGSYNEQFF. CDR3 nucleotide sequence: TGTGCCAGCAGCTTAGTGGGCAGCGGTTTCGGCTCCTACAATGAGCAGTTCTTC. Full variable domain (rest looked up from reference TRBV7-2 and TRBJ2-1): GAGVSQSPSNKVTEKGKDVELRCDPISGHTALYWYRQSLGQGLEFLIYFQGNSAPDKSGLPSDRFSAERTGGSVSTLTIQRTQQEDSAVYLCASSLVGSGFGSYNEQFFGPGTRLTVL.

V gene TRBV10-3 combines with J gene TRBJ1-2; 11 bases are shared with TRBD1. J was trimmed by 3 bases and V by 8 bases; bases with no gene match: 11. The germline V gene has CDR1 ENHRY and CDR2 SYGVKD. The CDR3 has 16 amino acids. CDR3 loop: CAIGTEDRGRDYGYTF. DNA of the CDR3: TGTGCCATCGGTACCGAGGACAGGGGGCGCGACTATGGCTACACCTTC.

The J gene is TRBJ2-2, the V gene TRBV11-2, with D maybe TRBD1 (6 bases). CDR1 SGHAT and CDR2 FQNNGV come from the germline V gene. CDR3 length: 15 residues. V shed 1 base and J shed 4 bases, with 10 bases lying between them. The CDR3: CASSLGIRGTGELFF. The CDR3 nucleotides are TGTGCCAGCAGCTTAGGGATCAGGGGCACCGGGGAGCTGTTTTTT.

The CDR3 DNA reads TGTGCCATTGGACATCTCCCAGCCAAAAACATTCAGTACTTC. Amino acid sequence: CAIGHLPAKNIQYF. The chain uses TRBV6-5 and TRBJ2-4, with D maybe TRBD1 (5 bases). Deletions cut 10 bases from V and 0 bases from J, with 13 bases between. The CDR3 contains 14 residues. Germline values: CDR1 MNHEY, CDR2 SVGAGI.

The genes are TRBV6-6 and TRBJ1-6, with TRBD1 as a possible D gene (5 bases). The CDR3 extends over 13 amino acids. CDR1 MNHNY and CDR2 SVGAGI come from the germline V gene (reference sequence). V lost 6 bases to trimming and J lost 8 bases, with 11 bases between them. The CDR3 DNA reads TGTGCCAGCAGAAGGGGCACGGATTCACCCCTCCACTTT. It translates to CASRRGTDSPLHF.

This chain connects TRBV28 to TRBJ2-7, with 7 bases lining up with TRBD1. The CDR3 is 13 residues long. J lost 3 bases, V lost 7 bases, and 6 bases had no gene match. Germline V gives CDR1 MDHEN, CDR2 SYDVKM. The CDR3 nucleotides are TGTGCCAGCATCCCGGGACAGCGCTACGAGCAGTACTTC. The encoded protein is CASIPGQRYEQYF.

V and J are TRBV28 and TRBJ2-1; no clear D gene. Germline CDR1 MDHEN, CDR2 SYDVKM. The V end was cut by 2 bases, the J end by 5 bases, with 13 bases between. There are 15 residues in the CDR3. The CDR3 loop reads CASSLNPRRDNEQFF. Written as DNA, the CDR3 is TGTGCCAGCAGTTTAAATCCGAGGAGAGACAATGAGCAGTTCTTC. Variable domain in full (rest from reference TRBV28 and TRBJ2-1): DVKVTQSSRYLVKRTGEKVFLECVQDMDHENMFWYRQDPGLGLRLIYFSYDVKMKEKGDIPEGYSVSREKKERFSLILESASTNQTSMYLCASSLNPRRDNEQFFGPGTRLTVL.

The CDR3 DNA reads TGTGCCAGCAGCCCGGACAGGGTTTTTGAAAAACTGTTTTTT. It encodes CASSPDRVFEKLFF. The J gene is TRBJ1-4, the V gene TRBV3-1 (or the pseudogene TRBV3-2); 8 bases agree with TRBD1. Germline CDR1 and CDR2: LGHDT and YNNKEL (reference sequence). This CDR3 region has 14 residues. V trimming: 4 bases; J trimming: 7 bases; junction bases outside the gene matches: 5.

The table lists this clone with a few counts. The chain has TRBV19 and TRBJ2-1, with 8 bases lining up with TRBD2. V trimming: 3 bases; J trimming: 12 bases; junction bases outside the gene matches: 13. This CDR3 contains 15 residues. CDR1 is LNHDA and CDR2 is SQIVND in the germline V gene (reference sequence). CDR3 protein: CASSIRSGGGLGQFF. The DNA of the CDR3 is TGTGCCAGTAGTATTAGGTCCGGGGGGGGATTGGGGCAGTTCTTC.

This sequence joins TRBV4-1 and TRBJ2-2; 11 positions agree with TRBD2. Unmatched junction bases numbered 2, after V lost 2 bases and J lost 3 bases. The CDR3 covers 16 residues. Germline V CDR1 and CDR2: MGHRA, YSYEKL. CDR3 sequence reads: CASSQRTSGYTGELFF. CDR3 DNA sequence: TGCGCCAGCAGCCAAAGGACTAGCGGGTACACCGGGGAGCTGTTTTTT.

A single count supports this clone. The chain joins TRBV9 to TRBJ2-2; 7 bases match TRBD2. This CDR3 contains 15 residues. The V segment lost 4 bases and the J segment 4 bases; nucleotides outside the gene matches: 7. CDR1 is SGDLS, CDR2 YYNGEE, per germline. DNA for the CDR3: TGTGCCAGCAGCCTAGCGGCGGGTCGCACCGGGGAGCTGTTTTTT. Amino acids: CASSLAAGRTGELFF.